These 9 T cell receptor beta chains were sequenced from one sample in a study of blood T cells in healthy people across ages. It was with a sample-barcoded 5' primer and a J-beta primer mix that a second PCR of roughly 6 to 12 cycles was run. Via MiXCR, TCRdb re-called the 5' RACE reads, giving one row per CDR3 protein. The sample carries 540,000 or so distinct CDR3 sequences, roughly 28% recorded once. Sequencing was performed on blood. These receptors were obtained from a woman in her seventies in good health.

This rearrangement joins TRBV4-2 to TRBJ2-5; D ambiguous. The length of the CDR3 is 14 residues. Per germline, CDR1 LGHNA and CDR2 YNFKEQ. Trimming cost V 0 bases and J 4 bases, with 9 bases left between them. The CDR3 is CASSQDSATETQYF. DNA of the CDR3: TGTGCCAGCAGCCAAGATTCTGCCACAGAGACCCAGTACTTC.

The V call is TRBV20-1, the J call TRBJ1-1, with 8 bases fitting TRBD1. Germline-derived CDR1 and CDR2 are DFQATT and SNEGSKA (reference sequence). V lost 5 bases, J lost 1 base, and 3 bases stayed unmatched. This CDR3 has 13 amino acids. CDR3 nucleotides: TGCAGTGCTGCAGGGGGCTCGAACACTGAAGCTTTCTTT. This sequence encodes CSAAGGSNTEAFF.

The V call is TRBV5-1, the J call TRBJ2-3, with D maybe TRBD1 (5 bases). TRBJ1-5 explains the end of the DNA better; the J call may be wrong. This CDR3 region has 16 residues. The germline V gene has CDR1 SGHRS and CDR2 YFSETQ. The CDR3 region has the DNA TGCGCCAGCAGCTTGCCTAGCGGGGGACGCACAGATACGCAGCATTTT. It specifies CASSLPSGGRTDTQHF.

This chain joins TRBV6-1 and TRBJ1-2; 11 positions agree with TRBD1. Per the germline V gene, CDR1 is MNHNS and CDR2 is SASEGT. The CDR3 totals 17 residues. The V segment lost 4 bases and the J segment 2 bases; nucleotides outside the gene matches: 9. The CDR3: CASSASLGDRGNYGYTF. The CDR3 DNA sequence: TGTGCCAGCAGTGCCAGCTTGGGGGACAGGGGGAACTATGGCTACACCTTC.

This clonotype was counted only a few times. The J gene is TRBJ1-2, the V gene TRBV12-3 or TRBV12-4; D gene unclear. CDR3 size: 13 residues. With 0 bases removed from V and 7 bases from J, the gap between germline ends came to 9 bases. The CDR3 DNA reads TGTGCCAGCAGTTTAGCGGGGAATCGTGGCTACACCTTC. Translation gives CASSLAGNRGYTF.

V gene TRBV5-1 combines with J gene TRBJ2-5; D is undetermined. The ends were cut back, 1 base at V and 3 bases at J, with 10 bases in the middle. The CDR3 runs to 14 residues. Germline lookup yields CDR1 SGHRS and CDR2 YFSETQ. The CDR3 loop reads CASSLYGSEETQYF. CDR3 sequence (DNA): TGCGCCAGCAGCTTGTATGGCAGTGAAGAGACCCAGTACTTC.

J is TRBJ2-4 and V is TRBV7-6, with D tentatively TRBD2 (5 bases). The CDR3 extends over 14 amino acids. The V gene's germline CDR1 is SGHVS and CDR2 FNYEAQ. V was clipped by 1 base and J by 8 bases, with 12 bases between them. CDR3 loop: CASSLGEDGDIQYF. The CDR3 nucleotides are TGTGCCAGCAGCTTAGGGGAAGACGGGGACATTCAGTACTTC.

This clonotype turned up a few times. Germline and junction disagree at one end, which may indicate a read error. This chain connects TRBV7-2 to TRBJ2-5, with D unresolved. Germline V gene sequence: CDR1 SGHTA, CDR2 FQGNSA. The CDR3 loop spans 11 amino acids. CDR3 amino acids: CVSSSQETQYF. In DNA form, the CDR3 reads TGTGTCAGCAGCTCTCAAGAGACCCAGTACTTC.

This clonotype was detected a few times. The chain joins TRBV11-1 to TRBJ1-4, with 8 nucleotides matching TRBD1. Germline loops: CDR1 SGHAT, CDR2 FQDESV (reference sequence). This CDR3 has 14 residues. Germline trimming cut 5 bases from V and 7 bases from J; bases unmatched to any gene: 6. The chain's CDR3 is CASSRGQAPEKLFF. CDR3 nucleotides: TGTGCCAGCAGCAGGGGACAGGCCCCTGAAAAACTGTTTTTT. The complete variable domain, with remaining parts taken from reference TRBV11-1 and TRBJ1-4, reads EAEVAQSPRYKITEKSQAVAFWCDPISGHATLYWYRQILGQGPELLVQFQDESVVDDSQLPKDRFSAERLKGVDSTLKIQPAELGDSAMYLCASSRGQAPEKLFFGSGTQLSVL.